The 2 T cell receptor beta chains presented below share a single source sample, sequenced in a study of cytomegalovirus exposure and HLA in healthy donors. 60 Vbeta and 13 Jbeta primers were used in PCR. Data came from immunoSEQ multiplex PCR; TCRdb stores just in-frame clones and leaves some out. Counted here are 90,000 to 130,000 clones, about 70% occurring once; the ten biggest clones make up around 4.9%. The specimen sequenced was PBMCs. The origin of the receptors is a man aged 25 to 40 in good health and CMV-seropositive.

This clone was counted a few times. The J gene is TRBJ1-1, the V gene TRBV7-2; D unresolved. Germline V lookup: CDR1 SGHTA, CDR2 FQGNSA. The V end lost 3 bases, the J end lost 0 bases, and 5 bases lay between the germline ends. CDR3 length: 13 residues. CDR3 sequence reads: CASSFSMNTEAFF. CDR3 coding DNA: TGTGCCAGCAGCTTTTCTATGAACACTGAAGCTTTCTTT.

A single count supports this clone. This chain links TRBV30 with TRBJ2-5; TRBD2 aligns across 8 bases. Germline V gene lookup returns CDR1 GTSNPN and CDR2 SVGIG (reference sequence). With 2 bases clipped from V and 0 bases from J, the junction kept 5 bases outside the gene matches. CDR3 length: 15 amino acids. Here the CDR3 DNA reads TGTGCCTGGAGTATCGGCGGGGGGTACCAAGAGACCCAGTACTTC. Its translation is CAWSIGGGYQETQYF.